The source of this TCR beta chain is a study of blood T cell repertoires in COVID-19. For the study at large: Some COVID-19 samples were acute and others convalescent; all came from the United States, Italy and Spain. The cDNA or gDNA used as material had been derived from T cells, B-cell-depleted T cells, or PBMCs.

Germline V gene data show CDR1 as SGHRS and CDR2 as YFSETQ. The germline V and J ends were trimmed by 0 bases and 0 bases, with 9 bases remaining between them. This CDR3 spans 15 amino acids. Original processing methods: Estimation of nucleated cell counts relied on the amplification of reference gene primers. Profiling relied on immunoSEQ multiplex PCR, and the TCRdb table lists in-frame clones only, not all of them. The D gene and trimming were derived from the DNA, and the V and J assignments and clone size from that table. This table has roughly 200,000 clones, around 84% appearing once. Sequencing was done on a sample of peripheral blood. This TCR was recovered from a man between 60 and 75 years old with acute or convalescent COVID-19. The chain employs TRBV5-1 and TRBJ1-1; D is uncertain. In nucleotides, the CDR3 is TGCGCCAGCAGCTTGGACTACGCCTTGAACACTGAAGCTTTCTTT. Encoded protein: CASSLDYALNTEAFF.